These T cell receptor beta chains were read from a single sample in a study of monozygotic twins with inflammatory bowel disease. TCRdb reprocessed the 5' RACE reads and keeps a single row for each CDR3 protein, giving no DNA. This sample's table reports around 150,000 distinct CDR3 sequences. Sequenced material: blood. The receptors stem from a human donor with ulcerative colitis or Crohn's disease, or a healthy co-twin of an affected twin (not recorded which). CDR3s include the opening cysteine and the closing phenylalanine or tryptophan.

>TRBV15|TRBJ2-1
CATSSGTIYNGQFF
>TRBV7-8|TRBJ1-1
CASTGTGVWNTEAFF
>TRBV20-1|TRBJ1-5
CSARDTQGDENQPQHF
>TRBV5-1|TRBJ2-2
CASSLTPRGTGELFF
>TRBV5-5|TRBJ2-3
CASSPSGGDTQYF
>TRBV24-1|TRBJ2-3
CATSDRETDTQYF
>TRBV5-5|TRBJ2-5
CASSLGTGTLETQYF
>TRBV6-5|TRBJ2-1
CASSYRVQSSYNEQFF
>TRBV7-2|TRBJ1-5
CASRETVNQPQHF
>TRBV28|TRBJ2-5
CATQGTETQYF
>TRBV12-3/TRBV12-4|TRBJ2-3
CASGRGDGLTKGDTQYF
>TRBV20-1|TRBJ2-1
CSARGRGETSGRWNEQFF
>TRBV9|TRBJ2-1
CASSVETFSSYNEQFF
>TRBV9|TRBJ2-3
CASSVAASRTGDPDTQYF